These T cell receptor beta chains were read from a single sample in a study of cytomegalovirus exposure and HLA in healthy donors. The repertoire was sequenced with immunoSEQ multiplex PCR; TCRdb's copy has only in-frame clones and lacks some. This table has under 200,000 clones, around 81% appearing once. Sequenced: PBMCs. The receptors here all came from a middle-aged man in good health and CMV-seronegative. CDR3s include the opening cysteine and the closing phenylalanine or tryptophan. The order of the fields is V gene, D gene, J gene, clone size, CDR3 DNA, CDR3 protein. A D gene is named only where the DNA matches it firmly. Some rows have no size entry. The others give once, few or many, or a class for an expanded clone.

v_gene: TRBV14; d_gene: -; j_gene: TRBJ1-1; abundance: -; CDR3nt: TGTGCCAGCAGCCAAGGAGAGAGGCTCAGAGCTTTCTTT; CDR3aa: CASSQGERLRAFF
v_gene: TRBV28; d_gene: TRBD2; j_gene: TRBJ2-4; abundance: -; CDR3nt: TGTGCCAGCAGCCCCACACTAGCGGGAGAGATTATCCCCAAAAACATTCAGTACTTC; CDR3aa: CASSPTLAGEIIPKNIQYF
v_gene: TRBV5-1; d_gene: -; j_gene: TRBJ2-7; abundance: -; CDR3nt: TGCGCCAGCAGCTTGTACAGGGCGGACGAGCAGTACTTC; CDR3aa: CASSLYRADEQYF
v_gene: TRBV7-9; d_gene: -; j_gene: TRBJ2-1; abundance: -; CDR3nt: TGTGCCAGCAGCTTATTAGAGAGCTACTACAATGAGCAGTTCTTC; CDR3aa: CASSLLESYYNEQFF
v_gene: TRBV5-1; d_gene: -; j_gene: TRBJ2-2; abundance: -; CDR3nt: TGCGCCAGCAGCCCCGTTCCCGGGACAACGAACACCGGGGAGCTGTTTTTT; CDR3aa: CASSPVPGTTNTGELFF
v_gene: TRBV2; d_gene: -; j_gene: TRBJ2-7; abundance: -; CDR3nt: TGTGCCGGCGCAGGGGCAAGTTCCGCCTCCTCCTACGAGCAGTACTTC; CDR3aa: CAGAGASSASSYEQYF
v_gene: TRBV2; d_gene: -; j_gene: TRBJ2-2; abundance: once; CDR3nt: TGTGCCAGCGCCTCCAACAGTGCCGGGGAGCTGTTTTTT; CDR3aa: CASASNSAGELFF
v_gene: TRBV27; d_gene: -; j_gene: TRBJ1-1; abundance: -; CDR3nt: TGTGCCAGCAGTATATCCAGAAGAACTGAAGCTTTCTTT; CDR3aa: CASSISRRTEAFF
v_gene: TRBV9; d_gene: TRBD1; j_gene: TRBJ2-5; abundance: -; CDR3nt: TGTGCCAGCAGCGCCGGGACAGTTCAAGAGACCCAGTACTTC; CDR3aa: CASSAGTVQETQYF
v_gene: TRBV18; d_gene: TRBD2; j_gene: TRBJ2-1; abundance: -; CDR3nt: TGTGCCAGCTCACTACTAGGGACTAGCGGTTTCGGGGAGCAGTTCTTC; CDR3aa: CASSLLGTSGFGEQFF
v_gene: TRBV4-2; d_gene: -; j_gene: TRBJ1-6; abundance: few; CDR3nt: TGTGCCACCAGTCGGGGGTATAATTCACCCCTCCACTTT; CDR3aa: CATSRGYNSPLHF
v_gene: TRBV9; d_gene: -; j_gene: TRBJ1-5; abundance: -; CDR3nt: TGTGCCAGCAGCCCCGACAGTAGCAATCAGCCCCAGCATTTT; CDR3aa: CASSPDSSNQPQHF
v_gene: TRBV5-5; d_gene: TRBD1; j_gene: TRBJ1-2; abundance: few; CDR3nt: TGTGCCAGCAGCTTTATCGGGACAGGGGATGGCTACACCTTC; CDR3aa: CASSFIGTGDGYTF
v_gene: TRBV4-1; d_gene: -; j_gene: TRBJ1-2; abundance: -; CDR3nt: TGCGCCAGCAGCTCTCGTCTCGGGACACCAAATAACTATGGCTACACCTTC; CDR3aa: CASSSRLGTPNNYGYTF
v_gene: TRBV7-2; d_gene: -; j_gene: TRBJ2-2; abundance: -; CDR3nt: TGTGCCAGCAGCCTAATTTCCACCGGGGAGCTGTTTTTT; CDR3aa: CASSLISTGELFF
v_gene: TRBV2; d_gene: -; j_gene: TRBJ1-2; abundance: -; CDR3nt: TGTGCCAGCAGTGAAGCATCAGGGTCCTCTAACTATGGCTACACCTTC; CDR3aa: CASSEASGSSNYGYTF
v_gene: TRBV9; d_gene: TRBD1; j_gene: TRBJ2-7; abundance: few; CDR3nt: TGTGCCAGCAGCGCAACAATAGGGACAGGGCGTTCCTACGAGCAGTACTTC; CDR3aa: CASSATIGTGRSYEQYF
v_gene: TRBV7-9; d_gene: -; j_gene: TRBJ1-4; abundance: few; CDR3nt: TGTGCCAGCAGCTTAGCAAGGACTGGCAGCGAAAAACTGTTTTTT; CDR3aa: CASSLARTGSEKLFF
v_gene: TRBV7-2; d_gene: -; j_gene: TRBJ1-1; abundance: -; CDR3nt: TGTGCCAGCAAACAGGGCGCTTGGACTGAAGCTTTCTTT; CDR3aa: CASKQGAWTEAFF
v_gene: TRBV5-6; d_gene: TRBD1; j_gene: TRBJ1-1; abundance: -; CDR3nt: TGTGCCAGCAGCTTCCTTGGACAGGGACCGAACACTGAAGCTTTCTTT; CDR3aa: CASSFLGQGPNTEAFF
v_gene: TRBV6-5; d_gene: -; j_gene: TRBJ2-2; abundance: -; CDR3nt: TGTGCCAGCAGTTACTCGGCCAGGGGATCGACCGGGGAGCTGTTTTTT; CDR3aa: CASSYSARGSTGELFF
v_gene: TRBV27; d_gene: TRBD2; j_gene: TRBJ2-7; abundance: -; CDR3nt: TGTGCCAGCAGTTTGAGTAGCGGGGGTGAGCAGTACTTC; CDR3aa: CASSLSSGGEQYF
v_gene: TRBV7-9; d_gene: -; j_gene: TRBJ2-7; abundance: few; CDR3nt: TGTGCCAGCAGCTACTGGACGGACAAAAGGGAGCAGTACTTC; CDR3aa: CASSYWTDKREQYF
v_gene: TRBV7-7; d_gene: TRBD2; j_gene: TRBJ2-1; abundance: once; CDR3nt: TGTGCCAGCAGCCCGACTAGCGGCAGGGGGGAGCAGTTCTTC; CDR3aa: CASSPTSGRGEQFF
v_gene: TRBV2; d_gene: -; j_gene: TRBJ1-5; abundance: -; CDR3nt: TGTGCCAGCAGTGAATTTTTACCAGCGGGACAGCCCCAGCATTTT; CDR3aa: CASSEFLPAGQPQHF
v_gene: TRBV11-2; d_gene: -; j_gene: TRBJ2-5; abundance: -; CDR3nt: TGTGCCAGCAGGGAGGAGGGATTTGAGACCCAGTACTTC; CDR3aa: CASREEGFETQYF